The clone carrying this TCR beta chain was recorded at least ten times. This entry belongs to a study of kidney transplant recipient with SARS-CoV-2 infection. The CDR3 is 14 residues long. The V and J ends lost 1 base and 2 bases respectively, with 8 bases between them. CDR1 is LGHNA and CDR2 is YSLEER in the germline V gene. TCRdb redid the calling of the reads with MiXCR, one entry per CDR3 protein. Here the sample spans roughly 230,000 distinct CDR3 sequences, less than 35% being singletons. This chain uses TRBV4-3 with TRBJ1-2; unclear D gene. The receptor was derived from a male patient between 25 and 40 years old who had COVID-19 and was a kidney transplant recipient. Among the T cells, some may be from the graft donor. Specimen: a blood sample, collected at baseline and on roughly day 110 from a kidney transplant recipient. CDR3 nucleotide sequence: TGCGCCAGCAGCCAAGGAGTAGCGAACTATGGCTACACCTTC. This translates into CASSQGVANYGYTF.